These 27 T cell receptor beta chains were all obtained from the same sample, sequenced in a study of T-cell memory formation after mild COVID-19. A single record per CDR3 protein comes from TCRdb applying MiXCR to the 5' RACE reads. Found here are 200,000 or so distinct CDR3 sequences, roughly 16% of them singletons; the top ten hold just over 2%. Material: PBMCs or a T cell subset sorted from them (not recorded which). These receptor sequences come from an adult woman who had mild COVID-19 (a few samples of this study predate the infection). Cell type and time point are not known.

This chain connects TRBV7-2 to TRBJ2-3; 11 nucleotides agree with TRBD2. CDR1 SGHTA and CDR2 FQGNSA come from the germline V gene. J was trimmed by 1 base and V by 2 bases; bases with no gene match: 5. The CDR3 is 17 amino acids. The CDR3 here is CASSLRLAGGGTDTQYF. The CDR3 coding sequence is TGTGCCAGCAGCTTACGGTTAGCGGGAGGGGGCACAGATACGCAGTATTTT.

This clonotype has just a few counts. The chain is built from TRBV30 and TRBJ2-3; D is tentatively TRBD1 or TRBD2 (5 bases each). This CDR3 is 15 amino acids long. The V end lost 0 bases, the J end lost 3 bases, and 13 bases lay between the germline ends. Germline values: CDR1 GTSNPN, CDR2 SVGIG (reference sequence). The CDR3 DNA reads TGTGCCTGGAGTGTAACCCGGGGCTCGACAGATACGCAGTATTTT. As protein: CAWSVTRGSTDTQYF.

The rearrangement uses TRBV12-3 or TRBV12-4 and TRBJ1-1, with D tentatively TRBD1 (5 bases). V was trimmed by 1 base and J by 4 bases, leaving 7 bases between them. The CDR3 is made up of 13 amino acids. CDR3 protein: CASSLERGTEAFF. Written as DNA, the CDR3 is TGTGCCAGCAGTTTAGAAAGGGGCACTGAAGCTTTCTTT.

The chain carries TRBV5-1 and TRBJ1-3; 8 nucleotides align to TRBD1. Per germline, CDR1 SGHRS and CDR2 YFSETQ. V lost 4 bases to trimming and J lost 8 bases; unmatched junction nucleotides: 11. The CDR3 length is 15 residues. The CDR3 DNA reads as TGCGCCAGCAGCATCAGGGGGCTATTTGTGGACACCATATATTTT. Protein product: CASSIRGLFVDTIYF.

This clonotype was seen only a few times. This chain links TRBV6-6 with TRBJ2-1, with D possibly being TRBD2 (5 bases). Per the germline V gene, CDR1 is MNHNY and CDR2 is SVGAGI (reference sequence). Between the trimmed V and J ends, which lost 1 base and 9 bases, there was a span of 10 bases. This CDR3 has 13 amino acids. The CDR3 loop reads CASSYWTEGEQFF. In nucleotides, the CDR3 is TGTGCCAGCAGTTACTGGACCGAGGGTGAGCAGTTCTTC.

This clonotype was detected a few times. The V gene is TRBV4-1, the J gene TRBJ2-7; the match to TRBD1 covers 11 bases. Per the germline V gene, CDR1 is MGHRA and CDR2 is YSYEKL. The CDR3 totals 15 residues. The trim removed 3 bases at V and 3 bases at J, leaving 4 bases unmatched. In DNA form, the CDR3 reads TGCGCCAGCAGCCATTCCGGGACAGGGGGCTACGAGCAGTACTTC. This encodes CASSHSGTGGYEQYF.

Here the CDR3 DNA reads TGTGCCAGCAGCTTGGAGGGGGGGCTCTCTGAAAAACTGTTTTTT. It is translated as CASSLEGGLSEKLFF. The rearrangement links TRBV5-5 to TRBJ1-4; D perhaps matches TRBD1 (6 bases). This CDR3 comprises 15 residues. Per germline, CDR1 SGHKS and CDR2 YYEKEE (reference sequence). V shed 0 bases and J shed 7 bases, with 13 bases lying between them.

There are many counts of this clonotype. The chain combines TRBV5-1 with TRBJ2-5; 9 nucleotides agree with TRBD2. This CDR3 is 15 amino acids long. The junction had 5 bases not matched to a gene; V was cut back by 0 bases and J by 5 bases. From germline, CDR1 is SGHRS and CDR2 YFSETQ. The CDR3 sequence is CASSLGLAGLETQYF. CDR3 bases: TGCGCCAGCAGCTTGGGTCTAGCGGGGCTGGAGACCCAGTACTTC.

This clonotype was recorded many times. The rearrangement links TRBV7-6 to TRBJ2-1; D unresolved. Per the germline V gene, CDR1 is SGHVS and CDR2 is FNYEAQ. The CDR3 covers 16 residues. V was shortened by 1 base and J by 2 bases, with 12 bases between the two germline ends. CDR3 sequence reads: CASSLGSGNTYNEQFF. The CDR3 region has the DNA TGTGCCAGCAGCTTAGGATCTGGAAATACCTACAATGAGCAGTTCTTC.

This clonotype was observed a handful of times. The DNA of the CDR3 is TGTGCCACCAGTGAACGATGGGGGAACTACGAGCAGTACTTC. Residues: CATSERWGNYEQYF. This sequence joins TRBV24-1 and TRBJ2-7; D could derive from TRBD1 or TRBD2 (5 bases each). Germline lookup yields CDR1 KGHDR and CDR2 SFDVKD. The germline V and J ends were trimmed by 4 bases and 3 bases, with 12 bases remaining between them. The CDR3 is made up of 14 amino acids.

This clonotype was observed a few times. The V gene is TRBV6-4, the J gene TRBJ2-1; 11 bases are a match to TRBD1. Trimming at V came to 6 bases and at J to 6 bases, leaving 4 bases not matched to a gene. CDR3 length: 14 residues. The germline CDR1 and CDR2 sequences are MRHNA and SNTAGT. CDR3 nucleotide sequence: TGTGCCAGCAGCCGGGACAGGGGGTCCAATGAGCAGTTCTTC. This gives the protein CASSRDRGSNEQFF.

This clonotype showed up just a few times. V is TRBV30 and J is TRBJ2-3, with TRBD2 matching 8 bases. CDR1 is GTSNPN and CDR2 is SVGIG in the germline V gene (reference sequence). V shed 4 bases and J 2 bases; nucleotides not matched to a gene: 11. This CDR3 is 16 amino acids long. The CDR3 region has the DNA TGTGCCTGGAAGGTTTGGACTAGCAGTAACACAGATACGCAGTATTTT. Translating gives CAWKVWTSSNTDTQYF.

V gene TRBV14 combines with J gene TRBJ2-5; the D gene could be TRBD1 or TRBD2 (5 bases each). The CDR3 is 16 residues long. Trimming stripped 4 bases from V and 5 bases from J, with 20 bases between. Germline CDR1 reads SGHDN; CDR2 reads FVKESK. CDR3 nucleotide sequence: TGTGCCAGCAGCCCGGGCACTTCCGCCTGGGGGGAGACCCAGTACTTC. The encoded protein is CASSPGTSAWGETQYF. Drawing the rest from reference TRBV14 and TRBJ2-5, the complete variable domain is EAGVTQFPSHSVIEKGQTVTLRCDPISGHDNLYWYRRVMGKEIKFLLHFVKESKQDESGMPNNRFLAERTGGTYSTLKVQPAELEDSGVYFCASSPGTSAWGETQYFGPGTRLLVL.

J is TRBJ2-3 and V is TRBV2; D gene unclear. The CDR3 spans 13 residues. V was clipped by 1 base and J by 5 bases, with 7 bases between them. CDR1 is SNHLY, CDR2 FYNNEI, per germline. In nucleotides, the CDR3 is TGTGCCAGCAGTGAAGTTCGGCGAGATACGCAGTATTTT. It is translated as CASSEVRRDTQYF. The variable domain in full, completed from reference TRBV2 and TRBJ2-3, reads EPEVTQTPSHQVTQMGQEVILRCVPISNHLYFYWYRQILGQKVEFLVSFYNNEISEKSEIFDDQFSVERPDGSNFTLKIRSTKLEDSAMYFCASSEVRRDTQYFGPGTRLTVL.

The chain is built from TRBV9 and TRBJ2-5, with a tentative D call TRBD2 (6 bases). The CDR3 is 15 residues long. The V end was cut by 3 bases, the J end by 7 bases, with 19 bases between. Looked up from germline, CDR1 is SGDLS and CDR2 is YYNGEE. The CDR3: CASSDRGTSQRTQYF. CDR3 bases: TGTGCCAGCAGCGACAGAGGGACTTCTCAAAGGACCCAGTACTTC.

Ten or more counts support this clonotype. The CDR3 DNA follows: TGTGCCAGCAGTTCCGCTGACTCCACGGTGGGGATAAGACGGTCGCAGTATTTT. Residues: CASSSADSTVGIRRSQYF. The chain links TRBV12-3 or TRBV12-4 to TRBJ2-3; D is ambiguous. This CDR3 is 18 amino acids long. Trimming removed 4 bases from V and 10 bases from J, with 30 bases in between.

This clonotype was detected many times. V and J are TRBV12-3 or TRBV12-4 and TRBJ2-7, with 13 bases lining up with TRBD2. The V and J ends lost 6 bases and 8 bases, in that order; junction bases with no gene match: 10. The CDR3 runs 15 residues. This CDR3 reads CASSRPGLAGVKQYF. In nucleotides, the CDR3 is TGTGCCAGCAGCCGACCTGGACTAGCGGGAGTTAAGCAGTACTTC.

A few counts support this clonotype. The gene calls are TRBV2 and TRBJ1-5; D gene uncertain. CDR1 is SNHLY, CDR2 FYNNEI, per germline. Trimming shortened V by 3 bases and J by 1 base, and 13 bases separated the two germline ends. This CDR3 contains 16 residues. The CDR3, as DNA: TGTGCCAGCAGTGAGAAATCAGTCCGAAGCAATCAGCCCCAGCATTTT. This gives the protein CASSEKSVRSNQPQHF.

This chain links TRBV7-2 with TRBJ2-1; TRBD2 agrees at 8 bases. From germline, CDR1 is SGHTA and CDR2 FQGNSA. The CDR3 is 13 residues long. V was clipped by 2 bases and J by 15 bases; unmatched bases: 9. CDR3 amino acids: CASSLSGSQPLFF. Here the CDR3 DNA reads TGTGCCAGCAGCTTAAGCGGGAGCCAGCCATTGTTCTTC.

This clonotype was observed a few times. The chain uses TRBV5-1 and TRBJ2-3, with 7 bases aligning to TRBD2. CDR1 and CDR2 (germline): SGHRS, YFSETQ. The CDR3 consists of 14 residues. The junction had 9 bases not matched to a gene; V was cut back by 5 bases and J by 6 bases. For the CDR3, the DNA is TGCGCCAGCAGGGGAGGGGAAAACGTGGATACGCAGTATTTT. It specifies CASRGGENVDTQYF.

This clonotype occurred a few times. The rearrangement uses TRBV5-1 and TRBJ1-1, with D possibly matching TRBD1 (6 bases). Germline CDR1 SGHRS, CDR2 YFSETQ. Trimming removed 4 bases at V and 4 bases at J, with 14 bases between. CDR3 length: 14 amino acids. The CDR3 loop reads CASSPRTESTEAFF. The CDR3 bases are TGCGCCAGCAGCCCCCGGACAGAGAGCACTGAAGCTTTCTTT.

The table lists this clonotype with a few counts. The chain is built from TRBV6-5 and TRBJ1-1; D gene unclear. CDR1 MNHEY and CDR2 SVGAGI come from the germline V gene. Trimming removed 5 bases at V and 1 base at J, with 14 bases between. The CDR3 contains 15 residues. The CDR3 region is CASSQDRSPNTEAFF. As DNA, the CDR3 is TGTGCCAGCAGTCAAGATAGGTCCCCGAACACTGAAGCTTTCTTT.

CDR3 bases: TGCAGTGCTAGAAGACTAGCGGGGACCTACAATGAGCAGTTCTTC. This codes for CSARRLAGTYNEQFF. This chain uses TRBV20-1 with TRBJ2-1, with 11 bases that match TRBD2. This CDR3 has 15 amino acids. V lost 2 bases and J lost 2; bases outside the gene matches: 2. In germline, CDR1 is DFQATT, CDR2 SNEGSKA (reference sequence).

J is TRBJ2-1 and V is TRBV5-1; 12 bases agree with TRBD2. CDR1 SGHRS and CDR2 YFSETQ come from the germline V gene. The V segment lost 0 bases and the J segment 3 bases; nucleotides outside the gene matches: 4. CDR3 length: 17 residues. The CDR3 bases are TGCGCCAGCAGCTTGGTCACTAGCGGGAGGAACTACAATGAGCAGTTCTTC. Translation: CASSLVTSGRNYNEQFF.

This clonotype appeared a few times. CDR3 in DNA: TGCAGTGCTAGAGAGTGGGGCTCTGGTGGCTACACCTTC. Amino acids: CSAREWGSGGYTF. The chain combines TRBV20-1 with TRBJ1-2, with D perhaps TRBD1 (5 bases). The germline V and J ends were trimmed by 0 bases and 7 bases, with 12 bases remaining between them. The CDR3 runs 13 residues. The V gene's germline CDR1 is DFQATT and CDR2 SNEGSKA (reference sequence).

The chain combines TRBV29-1 with TRBJ2-3; D perhaps matches TRBD1 (5 bases). V shed 4 bases and J shed 0 bases, with 8 bases lying between them. The CDR3 has 13 residues. Germline-derived CDR1 and CDR2 are SQVTM and ANQGSEA. The CDR3: CSVGQGSTDTQYF. CDR3 coding DNA: TGCAGCGTTGGGCAGGGAAGCACAGATACGCAGTATTTT.

A few counts support this clonotype. V is TRBV6-5 and J is TRBJ2-2; D remains unclear. Germline CDR1 reads MNHEY; CDR2 reads SVGAGI. The CDR3 totals 12 residues. V lost 6 bases and J 8 bases, leaving 10 bases between the germline ends. For the CDR3, the DNA is TGTGCCAGCAGCGCAAGAATAGGGGAGCTGTTTTTT. This codes for CASSARIGELFF.